This T cell receptor (beta chain) was identified in a study of cytomegalovirus exposure and HLA in healthy donors. The study, taken as a whole, reports: Many donors carried some public TCRs, although rarity characterized most TCR sequences. Some TCR beta chains (around 180 of them) were listed as cytomegalovirus-associated.

Germline V lookup: CDR1 MGHRA, CDR2 YSYEKL. V lost 1 base and J lost 7; bases outside the gene matches: 4. CDR3 length: 16 amino acids. Turning to this clone: The target antigen is unknown.

The protocol was immunoSEQ multiplex PCR, while the TCRdb copy is restricted to in-frame clones and leaves out a portion. The sample shows more than 150,000 clones, 70% to 90% of them seen only once. V is TRBV4-1 and J is TRBJ2-1; 13 positions agree with TRBD2. The sequencing input was PBMCs. The receptor was derived from a man younger than 30 in good health and CMV-seronegative. The CDR3 nucleotides read TGCGCCAGCAGCCAAGTCCGACTAGCGGGAGGTAATGAGCAGTTCTTC. Amino acids: CASSQVRLAGGNEQFF.